This T cell receptor (beta chain) derives from a study of blood T cell repertoires in COVID-19. On the study more broadly: PBMCs, B-cell-depleted T cells, or T cells provided the cDNA or gDNA that made up the material.

The V gene's germline CDR1 is GTSNPN and CDR2 SVGIG (reference sequence). The CDR3 loop spans 13 amino acids. V was pared by 4 bases and J by 5 bases, with 3 bases of the junction left unmatched. Original data processing: Amplification of reference gene primers was used by the study to estimate nucleated cell counts. TCRdb keeps only in-frame clones here, not all; method: immunoSEQ multiplex PCR. Clone size and V and J calls were adopted from that table, with D and trimming inferred from the DNA. The sample records around 56,000 clones, roughly 90% being singletons. This clone was found once. The sequencing sample was made of peripheral blood. The V call is TRBV30, the J call TRBJ2-2; the match to TRBD1 covers 8 bases. This TCR was recovered from a human donor in a cohort sampled during active COVID-19. The CDR3 DNA follows: TGTGCCTGGACGGACAGGGTAACCGGGGAGCTGTTTTTT. Residues: CAWTDRVTGELFF.